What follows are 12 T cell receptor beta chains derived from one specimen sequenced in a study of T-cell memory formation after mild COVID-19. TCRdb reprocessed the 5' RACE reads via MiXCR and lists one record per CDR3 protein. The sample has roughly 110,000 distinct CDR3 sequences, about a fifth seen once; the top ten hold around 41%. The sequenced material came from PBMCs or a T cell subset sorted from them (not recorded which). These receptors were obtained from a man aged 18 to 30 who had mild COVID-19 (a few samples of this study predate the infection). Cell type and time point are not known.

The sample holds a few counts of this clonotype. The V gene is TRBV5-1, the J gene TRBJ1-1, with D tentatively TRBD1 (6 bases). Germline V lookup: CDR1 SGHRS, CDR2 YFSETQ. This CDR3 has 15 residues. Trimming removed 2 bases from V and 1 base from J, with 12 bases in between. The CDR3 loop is CASSLIGRGNTEAFF. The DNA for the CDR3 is TGCGCCAGCAGCTTAATAGGCAGGGGGAACACTGAAGCTTTCTTT.

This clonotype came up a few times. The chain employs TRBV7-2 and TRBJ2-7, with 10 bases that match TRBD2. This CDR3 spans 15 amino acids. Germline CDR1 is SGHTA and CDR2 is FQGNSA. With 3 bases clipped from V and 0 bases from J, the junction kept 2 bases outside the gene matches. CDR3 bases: TGTGCCAGCAGCTTTAGCGGGGGGAGCTCCTACGAGCAGTACGTC. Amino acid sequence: CASSFSGGSSYEQYV.

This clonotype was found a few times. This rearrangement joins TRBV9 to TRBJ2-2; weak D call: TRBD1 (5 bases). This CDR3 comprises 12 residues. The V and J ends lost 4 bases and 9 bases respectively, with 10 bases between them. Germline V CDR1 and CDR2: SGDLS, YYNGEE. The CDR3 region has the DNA TGTGCCAGCAGCTCACAGGATAGGGAGCTGTTTTTT. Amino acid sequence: CASSSQDRELFF.

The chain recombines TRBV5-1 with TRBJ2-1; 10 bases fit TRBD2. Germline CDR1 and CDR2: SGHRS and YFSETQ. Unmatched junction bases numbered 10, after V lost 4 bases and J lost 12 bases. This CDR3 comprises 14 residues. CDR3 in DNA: TGCGCCAGCAGCGTAAGCGGGGGGGCTATACCGCAGTTCTTC. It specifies CASSVSGGAIPQFF.

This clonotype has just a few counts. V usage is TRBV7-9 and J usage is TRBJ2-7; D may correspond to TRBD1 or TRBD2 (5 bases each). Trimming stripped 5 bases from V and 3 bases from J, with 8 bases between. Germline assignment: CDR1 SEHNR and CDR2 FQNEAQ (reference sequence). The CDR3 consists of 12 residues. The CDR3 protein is CASSGDVYEQYV. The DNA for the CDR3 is TGTGCCAGCAGCGGGGACGTCTACGAGCAGTACGTC.

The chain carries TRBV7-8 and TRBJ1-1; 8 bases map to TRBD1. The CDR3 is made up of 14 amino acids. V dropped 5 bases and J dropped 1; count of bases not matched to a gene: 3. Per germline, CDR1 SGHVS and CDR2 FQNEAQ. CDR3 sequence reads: CASSAGTGNTEAFF. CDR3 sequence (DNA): TGTGCCAGCAGCGCCGGGACAGGGAACACTGAAGCTTTCTTT.

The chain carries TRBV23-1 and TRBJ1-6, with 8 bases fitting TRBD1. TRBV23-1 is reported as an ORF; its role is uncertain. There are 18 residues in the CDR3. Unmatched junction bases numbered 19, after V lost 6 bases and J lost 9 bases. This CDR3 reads CASSHWTEDRVESSPLHF. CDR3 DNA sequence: TGCGCCAGCAGCCACTGGACCGAGGACAGGGTGGAGAGTTCACCCCTCCACTTT.

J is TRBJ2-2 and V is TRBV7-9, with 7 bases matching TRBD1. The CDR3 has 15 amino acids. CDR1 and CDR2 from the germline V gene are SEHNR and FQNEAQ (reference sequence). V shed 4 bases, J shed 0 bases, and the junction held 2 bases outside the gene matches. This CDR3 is CASSSGQANTGELFF. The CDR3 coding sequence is TGTGCCAGCAGCTCTGGACAGGCGAACACCGGGGAGCTGTTTTTT.

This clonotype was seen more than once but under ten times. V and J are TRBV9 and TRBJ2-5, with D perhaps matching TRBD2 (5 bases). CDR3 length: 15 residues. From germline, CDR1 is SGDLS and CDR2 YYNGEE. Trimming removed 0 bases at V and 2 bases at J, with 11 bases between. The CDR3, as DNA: TGTGCCAGCAGCGTAGTCGGCGGGCTGCAAGAGACCCAGTACTTC. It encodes CASSVVGGLQETQYF.

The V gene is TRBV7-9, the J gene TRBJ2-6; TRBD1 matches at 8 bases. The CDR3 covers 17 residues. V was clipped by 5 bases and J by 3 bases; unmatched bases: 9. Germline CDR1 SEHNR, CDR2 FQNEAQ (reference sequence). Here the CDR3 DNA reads TGTGCCAGCAGCATAAATGGGGGGACAGGTGGGGCCAACGTCCTGACTTTC. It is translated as CASSINGGTGGANVLTF.

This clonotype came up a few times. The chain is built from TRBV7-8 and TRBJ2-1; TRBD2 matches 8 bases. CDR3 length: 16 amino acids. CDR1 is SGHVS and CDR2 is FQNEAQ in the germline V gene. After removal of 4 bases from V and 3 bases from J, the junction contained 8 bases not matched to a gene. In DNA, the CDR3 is TGTGCCAGCAGCTCCTTCGGGGGGGGCCTCTACAATGAGCAGTTCTTC. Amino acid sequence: CASSSFGGGLYNEQFF.

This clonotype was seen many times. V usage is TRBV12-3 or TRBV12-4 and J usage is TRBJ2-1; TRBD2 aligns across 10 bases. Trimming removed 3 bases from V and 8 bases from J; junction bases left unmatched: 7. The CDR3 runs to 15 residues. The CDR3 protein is CASSLQAGGPHEQFF. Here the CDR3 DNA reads TGTGCCAGCAGTTTGCAAGCGGGGGGGCCCCATGAGCAGTTCTTC.